The 11 T cell receptor beta chains below all came from one sample that was sequenced in a study of blood T cell repertoires in COVID-19. Sequencing used immunoSEQ multiplex PCR; TCRdb keeps in-frame clones, though not all of them. The sample has some 160,000 clones; approximately 90% are singletons. Sequencing used PBMCs or T cells enriched from blood (not recorded which). These receptors were taken from a woman between 50 and 59 years old who had recovered from COVID-19.

This clone was recorded once. This CDR3 is CASSQRANYGYTF. The CDR3 DNA is TGCGCCAGCAGCCAACGAGCTAACTATGGCTACACCTTC. The J gene is TRBJ1-2, the V gene TRBV4-3; D unclear. Germline CDR1 is LGHNA and CDR2 is YSLEER. V was trimmed by 2 bases and J by 0 bases, leaving 4 bases between them. The CDR3 has 13 residues.

This chain uses TRBV30 with TRBJ1-2; D ambiguous. CDR1 GTSNPN and CDR2 SVGIG come from the germline V gene (reference sequence). The CDR3 runs 12 residues. The ends were cut back, 2 bases at V and 2 bases at J, with 6 bases in the middle. In DNA form, the CDR3 reads TGTGCCTGGAGTTACGGGAACTATGGCTACACCTTC. Its protein is CAWSYGNYGYTF.

The chain uses TRBV6-4 and TRBJ1-5; no clear D gene. The CDR3 is 13 residues long. Germline CDR1 MRHNA, CDR2 SNTAGT. V was pared by 6 bases and J by 6 bases, with 12 bases between. The CDR3 DNA is TGTGCCAGCAGCGCCCAGGCGGGTCAGCCCCAGCATTTT. It encodes CASSAQAGQPQHF.

The chain couples TRBV7-9 to TRBJ1-4; 7 positions match TRBD1. This CDR3 has 14 amino acids. Trimming at V came to 5 bases and at J to 5 bases, leaving 5 bases not matched to a gene. Germline-derived CDR1 and CDR2 are SEHNR and FQNEAQ (reference sequence). The CDR3 sequence is CASSPRGPNEKLFF. The CDR3 region has the DNA TGTGCCAGCAGCCCGAGGGGGCCCAATGAAAAACTGTTTTTT.

The count of this clone is one. The chain employs TRBV5-1 and TRBJ1-1; no reliable D call. Trimming cost V 3 bases and J 5 bases, with 11 bases left between them. The CDR3 is 13 amino acids. Germline V gives CDR1 SGHRS, CDR2 YFSETQ. The CDR3 DNA follows: TGCGCCAGCAGCTGGGCCCAGCGGACTGAAGCTTTCTTT. This sequence encodes CASSWAQRTEAFF.

This clone was detected only once. This CDR3 reads CASSPGLAGAYYEQYF. CDR3 coding DNA: TGTGCCAGCTCACCAGGGCTAGCGGGGGCTTACTACGAGCAGTACTTC. This chain connects TRBV18 to TRBJ2-7; 10 bases align to TRBD2. There are 16 residues in the CDR3. Germline V gives CDR1 KGHSH, CDR2 LQKENI. V shed 2 bases and J 3 bases; nucleotides not matched to a gene: 7.

The chain uses TRBV19 and TRBJ2-7, with 8 bases identical to TRBD1. The CDR3 is 15 amino acids. J gave up 0 bases and V 3 bases, and 4 bases lay outside the gene matches. CDR1 LNHDA and CDR2 SQIVND come from the germline V gene (reference sequence). The CDR3 loop is CASSIPTGDSYEQYF. Written as DNA, the CDR3 is TGTGCCAGTAGTATCCCGACAGGGGACTCCTACGAGCAGTACTTC.

The chain recombines TRBV3-1 (or the pseudogene TRBV3-2) with TRBJ1-2; the D gene is possibly TRBD1 (6 bases). Trimming stripped 10 bases from V and 2 bases from J, with 11 bases between. The germline gives CDR1 LGHDT, CDR2 YNNKEL (reference sequence). CDR3 length: 12 residues. The DNA for the CDR3 is TGTGCCACCCGGACAGCCAACTATGGCTACACCTTC. It specifies CATRTANYGYTF.

This clone occurred a few times. The J gene is TRBJ2-7, the V gene TRBV6-1; TRBD2 is a possible D gene (5 bases). The CDR3 consists of 14 residues. Germline CDR1 MNHNS, CDR2 SASEGT. V dropped 0 bases and J dropped 3 bases, with 9 bases sitting between them. DNA of the CDR3: TGTGCCAGCAGTGAAGCAAGGACTCGCTACGAGCAGTACTTC. Translating gives CASSEARTRYEQYF.

This chain links TRBV5-1 with TRBJ2-7; a weak D match, TRBD1 (5 bases). Trimming pared 1 base from V and 0 bases from J, leaving 8 bases between. The CDR3 runs to 14 residues. Germline V lookup: CDR1 SGHRS, CDR2 YFSETQ. CDR3 DNA sequence: TGCGCCAGCAGCTTGACAGGCAGCTCCTACGAGCAGTACTTC. It translates to CASSLTGSSYEQYF.

V is TRBV7-9 and J is TRBJ1-2; D perhaps matches TRBD1 (5 bases). The V end was cut by 5 bases, the J end by 7 bases, with 23 bases between. There are 16 residues in the CDR3. CDR1 is SEHNR, CDR2 FQNEAQ, per germline (reference sequence). CDR3 sequence (DNA): TGTGCCAGCAGCCGTATCCAGTCCAGGGAAGGCGGTGGCTACACCTTC. It encodes CASSRIQSREGGGYTF.